Listed below are T cell receptor beta chains from one sample, sequenced in a study of hypomethylating agent response in myelodysplastic syndrome. Clones were read by immunoSEQ multiplex PCR, and TCRdb kept only the in-frame ones, dropping some. The table lists 10,000 to 11,000 clones, 83% of them singletons. The source was bone marrow, collected before or after starting hypomethylating agent treatment for myelodysplastic syndrome (not recorded which). The origin of the receptors is a human donor with myelodysplastic syndrome. The conserved cysteine and the conserved F or W are not part of the CDR3 here.

>TRBV28
ASSPTGEDYT
>TRBV9
ASSPGGNNQPQH
>TRBV10-3
AISDAPSTDEQY
>TRBV5-1
ASSPEGGSSGNTIY
>TRBV4-2
ASSQGDIRGTGYT
>TRBV4-1
ASSPGLAGSYEQY
>TRBV27
ASTPGGRGDHQPQH
>TRBV10-2
ATLEWGGHEQY
>TRBV5-1
ASSLVPGGLYGYT
>TRBV4-1
ASSEWYQGTKSSPLH
>TRBV7-8
ASSWDRGPGNTIY
>TRBV9
ASSVGIRNQPQH
>TRBV13
ASSLGQVNTEAF
>TRBV2
ASSESPGLDGEQY
>TRBV7-6
ASSLNAGRATNEKLF
>TRBV15
ATRGTSASNEQF
>TRBV7-2
AVKYGYT
>TRBV6-1
ASSGDSGTGPQH
>TRBV9
ASSPRQGGGMVKNIQY
>TRBV28
ASWTGRDYSNQPQH
>TRBV30
AWSVNGNQPQH
>TRBV30
AWSDTGTANSPLH
>TRBV27
ASARQRVGNEQF
>TRBV6-1
ASSNSGGGYEQY
>TRBV19
ASKEGSLSGANVLT
>TRBV7-8
ASSLIGQPNEKLF
>TRBV19
ASSIGGTNTGELF
>TRBV19
ASSPRGLAGGTGELF
>TRBV28
ASSLKGGRETQY
>TRBV6-5
ASRRGLALTYEQY
>TRBV9
ASGLAGGPSYNEQF
>TRBV5-4
ASSLELSPTQY
>TRBV29-1
SVDGGNTGELF
>TRBV25-1
ASSESGVDSPLH
>TRBV30
AWSAGTASNQPQH
>TRBV19
ASSMGRANTGELF
>TRBV28
ATWTGGSGANVLT
>TRBV19
ASRPPHRTGELF
>TRBV7-2
ASSLAGQGPYEQY
>TRBV9
ASSAFNHEQY